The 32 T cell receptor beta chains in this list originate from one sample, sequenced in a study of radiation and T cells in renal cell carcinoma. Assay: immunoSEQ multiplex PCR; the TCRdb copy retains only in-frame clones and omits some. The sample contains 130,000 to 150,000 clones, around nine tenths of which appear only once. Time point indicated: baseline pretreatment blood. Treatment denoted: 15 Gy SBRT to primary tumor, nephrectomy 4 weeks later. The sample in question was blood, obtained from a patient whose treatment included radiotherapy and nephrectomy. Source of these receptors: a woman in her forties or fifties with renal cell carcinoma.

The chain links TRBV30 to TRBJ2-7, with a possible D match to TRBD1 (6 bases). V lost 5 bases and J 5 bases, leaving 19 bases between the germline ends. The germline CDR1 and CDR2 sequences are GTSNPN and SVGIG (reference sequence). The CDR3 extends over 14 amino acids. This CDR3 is CAWDSGRGLHEQYF. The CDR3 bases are TGTGCCTGGGATTCGGGAAGGGGGTTGCACGAGCAGTACTTC.

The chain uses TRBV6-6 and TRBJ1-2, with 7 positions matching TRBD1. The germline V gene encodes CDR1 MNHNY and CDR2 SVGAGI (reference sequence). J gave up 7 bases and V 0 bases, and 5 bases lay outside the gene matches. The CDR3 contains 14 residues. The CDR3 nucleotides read TGTGCCAGCAGTTACTCTTCCAGGGGGAGTGGCTACACCTTC. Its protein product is CASSYSSRGSGYTF.

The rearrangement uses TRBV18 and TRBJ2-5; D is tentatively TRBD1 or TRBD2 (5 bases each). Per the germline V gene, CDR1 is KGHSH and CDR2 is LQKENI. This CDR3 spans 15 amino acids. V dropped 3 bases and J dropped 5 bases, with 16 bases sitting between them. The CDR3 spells CASSPDSGAGETQYF. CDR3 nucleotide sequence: TGTGCCAGCTCACCTGATTCCGGGGCCGGGGAGACCCAGTACTTC.

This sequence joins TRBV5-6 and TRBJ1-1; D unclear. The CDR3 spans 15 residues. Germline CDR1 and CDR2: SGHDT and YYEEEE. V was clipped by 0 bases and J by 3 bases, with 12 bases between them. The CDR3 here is CASSLVRDTDTEAFF. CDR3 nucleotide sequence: TGTGCCAGCAGCTTGGTTCGAGACACCGACACTGAAGCTTTCTTT. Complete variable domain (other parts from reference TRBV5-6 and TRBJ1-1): DAGVTQSPTHLIKTRGQQVTLRCSPKSGHDTVSWYQQALGQGPQFIFQYYEEEERQRGNFPDRFSGHQFPNYSSELNVNALLLGDSALYLCASSLVRDTDTEAFFGQGTRLTVV.

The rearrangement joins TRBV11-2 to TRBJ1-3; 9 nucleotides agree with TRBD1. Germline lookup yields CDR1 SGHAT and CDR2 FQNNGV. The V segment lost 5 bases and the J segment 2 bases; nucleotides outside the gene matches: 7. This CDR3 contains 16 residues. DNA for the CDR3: TGTGCCAGCAGCCGGGACAGGGCAGCTGCTGGAAACACCATATATTTT. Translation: CASSRDRAAAGNTIYF.

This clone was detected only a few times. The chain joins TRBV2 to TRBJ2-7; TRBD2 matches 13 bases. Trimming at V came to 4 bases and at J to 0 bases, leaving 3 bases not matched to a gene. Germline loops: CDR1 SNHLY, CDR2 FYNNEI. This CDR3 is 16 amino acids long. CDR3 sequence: CASSGGTSGVSYEQYF. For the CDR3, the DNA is TGTGCCAGCAGTGGCGGGACTAGCGGGGTCTCCTACGAGCAGTACTTC.

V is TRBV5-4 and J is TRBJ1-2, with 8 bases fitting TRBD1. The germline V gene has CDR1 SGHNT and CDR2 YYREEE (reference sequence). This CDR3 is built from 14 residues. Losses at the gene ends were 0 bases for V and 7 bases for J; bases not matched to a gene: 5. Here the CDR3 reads CASSLAQGAGGYTF. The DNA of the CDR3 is TGTGCCAGCAGCTTGGCCCAGGGGGCGGGTGGCTACACCTTC.

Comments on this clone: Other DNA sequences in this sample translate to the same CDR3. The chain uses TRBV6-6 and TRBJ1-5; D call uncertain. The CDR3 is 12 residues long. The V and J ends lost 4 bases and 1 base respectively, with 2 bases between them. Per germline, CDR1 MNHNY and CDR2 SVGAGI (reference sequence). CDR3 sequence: CASSFSNQPQHF. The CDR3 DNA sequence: TGTGCCAGCAGTTTCAGCAATCAGCCCCAGCATTTT.

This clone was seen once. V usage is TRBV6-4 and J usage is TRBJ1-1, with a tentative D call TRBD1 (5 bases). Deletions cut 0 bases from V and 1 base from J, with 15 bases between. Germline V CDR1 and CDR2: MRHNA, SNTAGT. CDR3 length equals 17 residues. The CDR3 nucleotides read TGTGCCAGCAGTGACTCCGTCGGTACGACAGAGAACACTGAAGCTTTCTTT. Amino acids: CASSDSVGTTENTEAFF.

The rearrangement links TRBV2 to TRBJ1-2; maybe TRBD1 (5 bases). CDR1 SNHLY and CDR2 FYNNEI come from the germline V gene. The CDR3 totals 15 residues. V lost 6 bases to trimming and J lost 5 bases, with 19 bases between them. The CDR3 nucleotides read TGTGCCAGCAGCCGGGGGACGGCGGAGAATTATGGCTACACCTTC. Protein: CASSRGTAENYGYTF.

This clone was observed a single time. CDR3 DNA: TGTGCCAGCTCACCAAGCCCTCCCGGGACAGGGGGAGAGACCCAGTACTTC. As protein: CASSPSPPGTGGETQYF. The chain uses TRBV18 and TRBJ2-5; 11 positions match TRBD1. This CDR3 region has 17 residues. Losses at the gene ends were 2 bases for V and 4 bases for J; bases not matched to a gene: 9. The V gene's germline CDR1 is KGHSH and CDR2 LQKENI. Filled out from reference TRBV18 and TRBJ2-5, the complete variable domain reads NAGVMQNPRHLVRRRGQEARLRCSPMKGHSHVYWYRQLPEEGLKFMVYLQKENIIDESGMPKERFSAEFPKEGPSILRIQQVVRGDSAAYFCASSPSPPGTGGETQYFGPGTRLLVL.

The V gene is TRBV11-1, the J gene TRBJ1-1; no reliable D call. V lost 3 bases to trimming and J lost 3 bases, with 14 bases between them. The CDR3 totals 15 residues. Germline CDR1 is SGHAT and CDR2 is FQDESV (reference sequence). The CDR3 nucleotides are TGTGCCAGCAGCTTCCTGCCCACACCAGACACTGAAGCTTTCTTT. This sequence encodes CASSFLPTPDTEAFF.

The CDR3 bases are TGTGCCAGCAGCCCACAAGGGAGAGGGGGCGAGATGCATAGGCTGTTTTTT. Amino acids: CASSPQGRGGEMHRLFF. The chain employs TRBV4-2 and TRBJ1-4; 7 positions agree with TRBD1. The CDR3 spans 17 residues. Germline V gene data show CDR1 as LGHNA and CDR2 as YNFKEQ. V lost 4 bases to trimming and J lost 14 bases; unmatched junction nucleotides: 22.

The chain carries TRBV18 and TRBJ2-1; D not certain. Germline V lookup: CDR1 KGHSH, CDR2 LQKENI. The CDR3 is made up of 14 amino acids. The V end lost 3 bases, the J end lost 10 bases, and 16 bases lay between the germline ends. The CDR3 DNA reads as TGTGCCAGCTCACCCTCCTCGGGCCGAAGCGAGCAGTTCTTC. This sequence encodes CASSPSSGRSEQFF.

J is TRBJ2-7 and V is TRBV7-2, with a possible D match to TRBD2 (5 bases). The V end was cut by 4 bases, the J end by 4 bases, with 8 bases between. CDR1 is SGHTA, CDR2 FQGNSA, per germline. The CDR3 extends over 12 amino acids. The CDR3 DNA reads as TGTGCCAGCAGCTCCCAGCGGTACGAGCAGTACTTC. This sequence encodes CASSSQRYEQYF.

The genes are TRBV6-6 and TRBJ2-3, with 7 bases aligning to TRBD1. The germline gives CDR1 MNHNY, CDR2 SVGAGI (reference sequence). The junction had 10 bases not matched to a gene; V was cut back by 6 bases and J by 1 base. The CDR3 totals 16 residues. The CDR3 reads CASSSTGQAGTDTQYF. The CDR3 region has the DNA TGTGCCAGCAGCTCCACAGGACAGGCAGGCACAGATACGCAGTATTTT.

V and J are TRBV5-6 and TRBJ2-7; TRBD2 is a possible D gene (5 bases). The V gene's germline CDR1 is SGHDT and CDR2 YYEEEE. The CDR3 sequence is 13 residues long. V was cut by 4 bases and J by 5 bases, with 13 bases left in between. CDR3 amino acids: CASSLTRMDEQYF. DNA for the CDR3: TGTGCCAGCAGCCTTACTAGAATGGACGAGCAGTACTTC. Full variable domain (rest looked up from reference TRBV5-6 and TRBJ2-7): DAGVTQSPTHLIKTRGQQVTLRCSPKSGHDTVSWYQQALGQGPQFIFQYYEEEERQRGNFPDRFSGHQFPNYSSELNVNALLLGDSALYLCASSLTRMDEQYFGPGTRLTVT.

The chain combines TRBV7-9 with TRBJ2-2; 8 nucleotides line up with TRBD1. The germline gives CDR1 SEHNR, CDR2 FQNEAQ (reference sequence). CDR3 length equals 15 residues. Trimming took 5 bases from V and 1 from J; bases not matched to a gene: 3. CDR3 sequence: CASSRGTGNTGELFF. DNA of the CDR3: TGTGCCAGCAGCCGTGGGACAGGGAACACCGGGGAGCTGTTTTTT.

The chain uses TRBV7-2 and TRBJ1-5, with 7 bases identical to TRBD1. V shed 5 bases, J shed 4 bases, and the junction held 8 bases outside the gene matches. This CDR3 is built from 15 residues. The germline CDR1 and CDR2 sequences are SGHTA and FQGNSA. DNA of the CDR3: TGTGCCAGCAGCGGGGGACAGAGTTATAATCAGCCCCAGCATTTT. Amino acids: CASSGGQSYNQPQHF.

The CDR3 is CASSQAADINRNTIYF. The CDR3 DNA sequence: TGCGCCAGCAGCCAAGCTGCCGACATAAATAGAAACACCATATATTTT. This rearrangement joins TRBV4-1 to TRBJ1-3; D gene ambiguous. CDR3 length: 16 residues. V was cut by 1 base and J by 5 bases, with 15 bases left in between. CDR1 and CDR2 (germline): MGHRA, YSYEKL.

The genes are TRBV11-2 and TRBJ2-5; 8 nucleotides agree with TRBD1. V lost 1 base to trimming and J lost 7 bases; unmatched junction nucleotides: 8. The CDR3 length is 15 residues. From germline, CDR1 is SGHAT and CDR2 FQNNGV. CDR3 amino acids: CASSLAFRGRRTQYF. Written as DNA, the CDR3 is TGTGCCAGCAGCTTAGCGTTCAGGGGGCGAAGGACCCAGTACTTC.

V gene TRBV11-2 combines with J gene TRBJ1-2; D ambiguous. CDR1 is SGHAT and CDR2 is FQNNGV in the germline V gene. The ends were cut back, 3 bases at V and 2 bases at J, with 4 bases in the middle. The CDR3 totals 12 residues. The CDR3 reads CASSFTNYGYTF. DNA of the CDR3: TGTGCCAGCAGCTTTACGAACTATGGCTACACCTTC.

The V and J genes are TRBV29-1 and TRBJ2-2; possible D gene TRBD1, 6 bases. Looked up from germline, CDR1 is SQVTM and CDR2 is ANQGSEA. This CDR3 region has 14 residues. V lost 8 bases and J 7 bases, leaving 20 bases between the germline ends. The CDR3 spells CSFAYRARGGELFF. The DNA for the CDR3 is TGCAGCTTTGCTTACAGGGCGCGTGGCGGGGAGCTGTTTTTT.

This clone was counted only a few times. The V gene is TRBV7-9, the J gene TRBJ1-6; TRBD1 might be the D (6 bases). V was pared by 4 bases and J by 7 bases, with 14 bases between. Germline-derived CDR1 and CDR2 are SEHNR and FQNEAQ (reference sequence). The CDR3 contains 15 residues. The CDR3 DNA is TGTGCCAGCAGCTCCTGGACAGAATCAAATTCACCCCTCCACTTT. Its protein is CASSSWTESNSPLHF.

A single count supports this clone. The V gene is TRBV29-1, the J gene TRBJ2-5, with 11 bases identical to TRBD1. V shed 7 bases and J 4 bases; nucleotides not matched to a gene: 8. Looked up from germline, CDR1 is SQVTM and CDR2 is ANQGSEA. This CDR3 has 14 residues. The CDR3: CSGSPGQGGETQYF. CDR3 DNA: TGCAGCGGTAGTCCGGGACAGGGGGGAGAGACCCAGTACTTC.

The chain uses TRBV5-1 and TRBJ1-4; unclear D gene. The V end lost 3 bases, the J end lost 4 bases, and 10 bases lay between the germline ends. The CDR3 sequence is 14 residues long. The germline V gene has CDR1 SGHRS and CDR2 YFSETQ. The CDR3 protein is CASSSVGLNEKLFF. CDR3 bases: TGCGCCAGCAGCTCGGTCGGACTTAATGAAAAACTGTTTTTT.

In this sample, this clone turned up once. This CDR3 reads CASRSTGGDSPLHF. The CDR3 nucleotides read TGTGCCAGCAGGTCGACAGGGGGGGATTCACCCCTCCACTTT. The chain recombines TRBV7-2 with TRBJ1-6; 9 positions match TRBD1. J lost 8 bases, V lost 6 bases, and 5 bases had no gene match. CDR1 is SGHTA and CDR2 is FQGNSA in the germline V gene. The CDR3 sequence is 14 residues long.

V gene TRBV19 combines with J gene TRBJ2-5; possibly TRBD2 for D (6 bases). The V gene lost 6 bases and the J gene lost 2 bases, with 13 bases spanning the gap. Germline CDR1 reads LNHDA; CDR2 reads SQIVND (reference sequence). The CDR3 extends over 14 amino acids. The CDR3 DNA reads TGTGCCAGTAGCCCAGCGGGCCAACAAGAGACCCAGTACTTC. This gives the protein CASSPAGQQETQYF. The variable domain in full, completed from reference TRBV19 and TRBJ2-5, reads DGGITQSPKYLFRKEGQNVTLSCEQNLNHDAMYWYRQDPGQGLRLIYYSQIVNDFQKGDIAEGYSVSREKKESFPLTVTSAQKNPTAFYLCASSPAGQQETQYFGPGTRLLVL.

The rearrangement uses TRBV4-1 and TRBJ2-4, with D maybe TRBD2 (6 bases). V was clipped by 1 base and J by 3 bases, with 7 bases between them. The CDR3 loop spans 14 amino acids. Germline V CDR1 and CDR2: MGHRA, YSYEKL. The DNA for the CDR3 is TGCGCCAGCAGCCAAGTGGGGGGCAAAAACATTCAGTACTTC. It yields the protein CASSQVGGKNIQYF.

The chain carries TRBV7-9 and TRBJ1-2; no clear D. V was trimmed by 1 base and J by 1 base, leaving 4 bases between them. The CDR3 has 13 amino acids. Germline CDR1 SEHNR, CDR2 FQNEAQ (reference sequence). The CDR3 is CASSLEVNYGYTF. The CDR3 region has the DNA TGTGCCAGCAGCTTAGAAGTTAACTATGGCTACACCTTC.

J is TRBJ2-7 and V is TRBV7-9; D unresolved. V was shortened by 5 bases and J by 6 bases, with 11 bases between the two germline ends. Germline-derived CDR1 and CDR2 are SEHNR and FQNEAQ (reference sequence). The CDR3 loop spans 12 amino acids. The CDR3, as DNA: TGTGCCAGCAGCCTCCCCGTGGGCGAGCAGTACTTC. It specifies CASSLPVGEQYF. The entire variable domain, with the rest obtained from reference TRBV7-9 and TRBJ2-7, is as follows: DTGVSQNPRHKITKRGQNVTFRCDPISEHNRLYWYRQTLGQGPEFLTYFQNEAQLEKSRLLSDRFSAERPKGSFSTLEIQRTEQGDSAMYLCASSLPVGEQYFGPGTRLTVT.

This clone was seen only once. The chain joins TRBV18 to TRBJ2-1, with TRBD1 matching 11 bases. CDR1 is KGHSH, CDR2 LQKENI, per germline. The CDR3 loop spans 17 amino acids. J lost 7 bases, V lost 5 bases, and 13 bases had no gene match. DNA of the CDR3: TGTGCCAGCTCATCCGCCACCGGACAGGGGGCCCTGAATGAGCAGTTCTTC. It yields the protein CASSSATGQGALNEQFF.